The 8 T cell receptor beta chains reported below all come from one sample, sequenced in a study of blood T cell repertoires in COVID-19 (dated by TCRdb to between 2020 and 2021). Libraries came from the immunoSEQ multiplex PCR assay. The table was pulled from immuneACCESS by TCRdb, which kept in-frame rearrangements only. Such tables lose some clones; where checked, under half of the loss comes from unresolved V genes, and the rest has no known cause. Recorded for this sample are 300,000 or so clones; around 81% of them occurred a single time. The ten largest clones capture approximately 4.1% of the sample. The sequenced material came from peripheral blood. These TCRs come from a woman in her forties or fifties with active or convalescent COVID-19.

The chain uses TRBV5-1 and TRBJ2-2, with 8 bases identical to TRBD2. This CDR3 has 14 residues. Germline trimming cut 1 base from V and 6 bases from J; bases unmatched to any gene: 2. The germline CDR1 and CDR2 sequences are SGHRS and YFSETQ. CDR3 nucleotides: TGCGCCAGCAGCTTGTGGACTAGCCCCGGGGAGCTGTTTTTT. Protein product: CASSLWTSPGELFF.

The gene calls are TRBV6-5 and TRBJ2-3; D perhaps matches TRBD2 (5 bases). CDR3 size: 13 residues. Germline V gene data show CDR1 as MNHEY and CDR2 as SVGAGI. With 2 bases removed from V and 4 bases from J, the gap between germline ends came to 7 bases. The CDR3 loop is CASSYQEADTQYF. As DNA, the CDR3 is TGTGCCAGCAGTTACCAGGAGGCAGATACGCAGTATTTT.

CDR3 in DNA: TGTGCCAGCAGTAACCGGGACAGGGGCACTGAAGCTTTCTTT. Translated, it gives CASSNRDRGTEAFF. The chain is built from TRBV2 and TRBJ1-1; 10 positions agree with TRBD1. Trimming removed 5 bases from V and 4 bases from J; junction bases left unmatched: 4. There are 14 residues in the CDR3. CDR1 and CDR2 from the germline V gene are SNHLY and FYNNEI.

CDR3 in amino acids: CSVTPGGLGDTQYF. CDR3 sequence (DNA): TGCAGCGTTACGCCGGGGGGGCTGGGAGATACGCAGTATTTT. The chain joins TRBV29-1 to TRBJ2-3; TRBD2 agrees at 8 bases. Germline V gene data show CDR1 as SQVTM and CDR2 as ANQGSEA. J was trimmed by 5 bases and V by 5 bases; bases with no gene match: 9. The CDR3 totals 14 residues.

The chain recombines TRBV23-1 with TRBJ2-1, with TRBD2 identical over 11 bases. TRBV23-1 is flagged as an ORF with uncertain function. The CDR3 has 16 amino acids. Losses at the gene ends were 2 bases for V and 7 bases for J; bases not matched to a gene: 7. DNA of the CDR3: TGCGCCAGCAGTCAAGGACTAGCGGGTATGGGGAATGAGCAGTTCTTC. It yields the protein CASSQGLAGMGNEQFF.

This chain uses TRBV3-1 (or the pseudogene TRBV3-2) with TRBJ1-1, with D unresolved. The length of the CDR3 is 13 residues. Germline values: CDR1 LGHDT, CDR2 YNNKEL (reference sequence). V gave up 3 bases and J gave up 1 base, with 6 bases separating them. The chain's CDR3 is CASSQGGNTEAFF. Here the CDR3 DNA reads TGTGCCAGCAGCCAGGGAGGGAACACTGAAGCTTTCTTT.

This clone has just a few counts. The chain employs TRBV28 and TRBJ1-5; D may be TRBD1 (5 bases). V dropped 2 bases and J dropped 3 bases, with 11 bases sitting between them. Germline loops: CDR1 MDHEN, CDR2 SYDVKM. This CDR3 region has 15 residues. This chain's CDR3 is CASSLGGIANQPQHF. CDR3 DNA: TGTGCCAGCAGTTTAGGGGGGATCGCCAATCAGCCCCAGCATTTT.

A word on this clone: Additional DNA sequences in this sample encode the identical CDR3. This chain uses TRBV9 with TRBJ1-3; maybe TRBD1 (6 bases). Germline loops: CDR1 SGDLS, CDR2 YYNGEE. V dropped 4 bases and J dropped 3 bases, with 8 bases sitting between them. The CDR3 spans 13 residues. The CDR3 protein is CASSPGHGNTIYF. The DNA of the CDR3 is TGTGCCAGCAGCCCGGGACATGGAAACACCATATATTTT.